These 13 T cell receptor beta chains were sequenced from one sample in a study of T-cell memory formation after mild COVID-19. TCRdb re-called the 5' RACE reads with MiXCR, one entry per CDR3 protein. The sample holds roughly 350,000 distinct CDR3 sequences, around 13% seen once. Input material: PBMCs or a T cell subset sorted from them (not recorded which). These receptors all stem from a man between 18 and 29 years old who had mild COVID-19 (a few samples of this study predate the infection). Cell type and time point are not known.

There are a few counts of this clonotype. This chain links TRBV11-2 with TRBJ1-4; tentatively, D is TRBD1 (6 bases). This CDR3 region has 16 residues. V lost 2 bases to trimming and J lost 0 bases, with 10 bases between them. Per the germline V gene, CDR1 is SGHAT and CDR2 is FQNNGV. This CDR3 reads CASSLRGLSTNEKLFF. The CDR3 bases are TGTGCCAGCAGCTTACGGGGGCTTTCAACTAATGAAAAACTGTTTTTT.

This clonotype occurred a few times. The chain uses TRBV10-3 and TRBJ1-2; weak D call: TRBD1 (5 bases). V lost 3 bases and J lost 6, with 14 bases in between. Germline V gives CDR1 ENHRY, CDR2 SYGVKD. This CDR3 has 14 amino acids. The CDR3 loop is CAISDQIGTNGYTF. In DNA form, the CDR3 reads TGTGCCATCAGTGACCAGATAGGGACTAATGGCTACACCTTC.

This clonotype showed up many times. V is TRBV7-2 and J is TRBJ2-3; weak D call: TRBD2 (5 bases). Per germline, CDR1 SGHTA and CDR2 FQGNSA. CDR3 size: 12 residues. Trimming removed 8 bases at V and 4 bases at J, with 10 bases between. The CDR3 nucleotides read TGTGCCAGCGGCGGGTACGCAGATACGCAGTATTTT. It yields the protein CASGGYADTQYF.

This chain connects TRBV6-2 or TRBV6-3 to TRBJ1-1; no clear D gene. The germline V gene has CDR1 MNHEY and CDR2 SVGEGT. The CDR3 extends over 13 amino acids. Trimming stripped 2 bases from V and 1 base from J, with 5 bases between. The CDR3 DNA reads TGTGCCAGCAGTTACCCGGAGAACACTGAAGCTTTCTTT. Amino acids: CASSYPENTEAFF.

This clonotype came up many times. This sequence joins TRBV12-3 or TRBV12-4 and TRBJ2-2; no reliable D call. The CDR3 covers 12 residues. V was shortened by 6 bases and J by 7 bases, with 9 bases between the two germline ends. In DNA form, the CDR3 reads TGTGCCAGCAGCCGGGTTGGCGGGGAGCTGTTTTTT. Translation: CASSRVGGELFF.

This clonotype was picked up many times. The J gene is TRBJ1-1, the V gene TRBV7-2, with D unresolved. Trimming pared 5 bases from V and 3 bases from J, leaving 16 bases between. Germline CDR1 is SGHTA and CDR2 is FQGNSA. The CDR3 spans 15 residues. This chain's CDR3 is CASSQGPGSYTEAFF. CDR3 DNA sequence: TGTGCCAGCAGCCAAGGACCCGGGTCGTACACTGAAGCTTTCTTT.

The genes are TRBV4-3 and TRBJ2-3; 9 nucleotides agree with TRBD2. After removal of 3 bases from V and 1 base from J, the junction contained 2 bases not matched to a gene. The CDR3 is 15 amino acids. Germline-derived CDR1 and CDR2 are LGHNA and YSLEER. CDR3 amino acids: CASSQRTSGTDTQYF. The DNA of the CDR3 is TGCGCCAGCAGCCAGAGGACTAGCGGCACAGATACGCAGTATTTT.

The J gene is TRBJ1-5, the V gene TRBV6-2 or TRBV6-3; D not certain. This CDR3 has 13 amino acids. Germline CDR1 MNHEY, CDR2 SVGEGT. The ends were cut back, 4 bases at V and 5 bases at J, with 9 bases in the middle. The CDR3 sequence: CASSWTEHQPQHF. The CDR3 nucleotides read TGTGCCAGCAGTTGGACGGAACATCAGCCCCAGCATTTT.

This chain joins TRBV4-1 and TRBJ2-7, with 9 bases aligning to TRBD1. Germline values: CDR1 MGHRA, CDR2 YSYEKL. Trimming cost V 0 bases and J 2 bases; bases outside gene matches: 5. The CDR3 consists of 16 residues. In DNA, the CDR3 is TGCGCCAGCAGCCAAGAACCGGGACAGGGACCCTACGAGCAGTACTTC. Its protein is CASSQEPGQGPYEQYF.

This clonotype has a handful of counts. The CDR3 nucleotides are TGCAGTGCTAGACCCCCGGGGGACGTCGGGGAAAAACTGTTTTTT. It codes for CSARPPGDVGEKLFF. The chain employs TRBV20-1 and TRBJ1-4, with D possibly TRBD1 on 5 matching bases. From germline, CDR1 is DFQATT and CDR2 SNEGSKA (reference sequence). The length of the CDR3 is 15 residues. V was shortened by 2 bases and J by 8 bases, with 18 bases between the two germline ends.

Ten or more counts support this clonotype. The rearrangement uses TRBV5-1 and TRBJ2-7; 8 bases fit TRBD2. CDR1 is SGHRS, CDR2 YFSETQ, per germline. This CDR3 is built from 15 residues. The V gene end was trimmed by 4 bases and the J gene end by 3 bases; junction bases not matched to a gene: 9. CDR3 residues: CASSILTSVDYEQYF. In DNA, the CDR3 is TGCGCCAGCAGCATATTGACTAGCGTCGACTACGAGCAGTACTTC. Drawing the rest from reference TRBV5-1 and TRBJ2-7, the complete variable domain is KAGVTQTPRYLIKTRGQQVTLSCSPISGHRSVSWYQQTPGQGLQFLFEYFSETQRNKGNFPGRFSGRQFSNSRSEMNVSTLELGDSALYLCASSILTSVDYEQYFGPGTRLTVT.

The J gene is TRBJ1-2, the V gene TRBV5-1; no definite D call. Germline CDR1 and CDR2: SGHRS and YFSETQ. The CDR3 totals 12 residues. V was clipped by 4 bases and J by 6 bases, with 10 bases between them. CDR3 residues: CASSQIGHGYTF. CDR3 sequence (DNA): TGCGCCAGCAGCCAGATAGGGCATGGCTACACCTTC.

This clonotype has more than one count but fewer than ten. This sequence joins TRBV19 and TRBJ1-1; a weak D match, TRBD1 (5 bases). The ends were cut back, 4 bases at V and 1 base at J, with 13 bases in the middle. The CDR3 has 15 residues. Germline lookup yields CDR1 LNHDA and CDR2 SQIVND (reference sequence). CDR3 sequence reads: CASSNSGTANTEAFF. DNA for the CDR3: TGTGCCAGTAGTAACTCCGGGACGGCGAACACTGAAGCTTTCTTT.